These 26 T cell receptor beta chains came from one sample sequenced in a study of blood T cell repertoires in COVID-19. This table comes from immunoSEQ multiplex PCR, and its TCRdb copy is limited to in-frame clones, with some not included. The table includes tens of thousands of clones, more than 60% detected once. The sample comprised peripheral blood. The receptors originated from a human donor in a cohort sampled during active COVID-19.

The chain recombines TRBV7-9 with TRBJ2-7; D remains unclear. Trimming left V 6 bases short and J 4 bases short, with 16 bases between. The germline gives CDR1 SEHNR, CDR2 FQNEAQ (reference sequence). CDR3 size: 14 residues. Here the CDR3 DNA reads TGTGCCAGCAGTGTCGCTAGTACGGATTACGAGCAGTACTTC. This sequence encodes CASSVASTDYEQYF.

CDR3 sequence (DNA): TGTGCCAGCAGTTCGGGACTAGTCTATGAGCAGTACTTC. Residues: CASSSGLVYEQYF. The chain is built from TRBV28 and TRBJ2-7, with TRBD2 matching over 8 bases. This CDR3 has 13 amino acids. The germline V gene has CDR1 MDHEN and CDR2 SYDVKM. Unmatched junction bases numbered 6, after V lost 4 bases and J lost 7 bases. The complete variable domain, with remaining parts taken from reference TRBV28 and TRBJ2-7, reads DVKVTQSSRYLVKRTGEKVFLECVQDMDHENMFWYRQDPGLGLRLIYFSYDVKMKEKGDIPEGYSVSREKKERFSLILESASTNQTSMYLCASSSGLVYEQYFGPGTRLTVT.

The chain recombines TRBV9 with TRBJ2-5, with a possible D match to TRBD2 (6 bases). Germline V gives CDR1 SGDLS, CDR2 YYNGEE. V was cut by 4 bases and J by 1 base, with 17 bases left in between. There are 16 residues in the CDR3. The CDR3 region is CASSPTPRTTQETQYF. The CDR3 coding sequence is TGTGCCAGCAGCCCGACCCCCCGGACTACCCAAGAGACCCAGTACTTC. The whole variable domain, remainder taken from reference TRBV9 and TRBJ2-5, is DSGVTQTPKHLITATGQRVTLRCSPRSGDLSVYWYQQSLDQGLQFLIQYYNGEERAKGNILERFSAQQFPDLHSELNLSSLELGDSALYFCASSPTPRTTQETQYFGPGTRLLVL.

The count of this clone is one. DNA for the CDR3: TGTGCCAGCAGCGTGACTTCTCTAGCCCACGTTCGCAGGGAGCAGTTCTTC. As protein: CASSVTSLAHVRREQFF. The V call is TRBV7-9, the J call TRBJ2-1; a weak D match, TRBD2 (5 bases). V lost 5 bases to trimming and J lost 10 bases, with 27 bases between them. This CDR3 comprises 17 residues. Germline loops: CDR1 SEHNR, CDR2 FQNEAQ (reference sequence).

The V gene is TRBV5-4, the J gene TRBJ1-5; 7 bases match TRBD1. The CDR3 totals 14 residues. J was trimmed by 4 bases and V by 2 bases; bases with no gene match: 3. Germline V CDR1 and CDR2: SGHNT, YYREEE (reference sequence). This CDR3 is CASSLQGKNQPQHF. The CDR3 bases are TGTGCCAGCAGCTTACAGGGGAAGAATCAGCCCCAGCATTTT. Full variable domain (outside the CDR3, taken from reference TRBV5-4 and TRBJ1-5): ETGVTQSPTHLIKTRGQQVTLRCSSQSGHNTVSWYQQALGQGPQFIFQYYREEENGRGNFPPRFSGLQFPNYSSELNVNALELDDSALYLCASSLQGKNQPQHFGDGTRLSIL.

The J gene is TRBJ2-3, the V gene TRBV6-6, with TRBD1 identical over 9 bases. Trimming cost V 9 bases and J 0 bases; bases outside gene matches: 4. Germline loops: CDR1 MNHNY, CDR2 SVGAGI (reference sequence). This CDR3 has 14 residues. The CDR3 is CASTGQGSTDTQYF. Written as DNA, the CDR3 is TGTGCCAGTACGGGACAGGGTAGCACAGATACGCAGTATTTT.

CDR3 loop: CASSLGVQLNTEAFF. The CDR3 nucleotides are TGTGCCAGCAGCTTGGGAGTCCAATTGAACACTGAAGCTTTCTTT. The rearrangement uses TRBV5-5 and TRBJ1-1, with no clear D. This CDR3 contains 15 residues. Germline V gives CDR1 SGHKS, CDR2 YYEKEE (reference sequence). Deletions cut 0 bases from V and 0 bases from J, with 9 bases between.

The rearrangement links TRBV24-1 to TRBJ1-4, with D possibly matching TRBD1 (6 bases). The CDR3 contains 15 residues. CDR1 KGHDR and CDR2 SFDVKD come from the germline V gene. V lost 4 bases and J lost 8, with 16 bases in between. The CDR3 spells CATSDPRGSNEKLFF. The CDR3 nucleotides read TGTGCCACCAGTGACCCCAGGGGTTCCAACGAAAAACTGTTTTTT.

The chain links TRBV10-3 to TRBJ2-2; D is possibly TRBD2 (6 bases). CDR1 and CDR2 (germline): ENHRY, SYGVKD. The CDR3 sequence is 15 residues long. V dropped 6 bases and J dropped 6 bases, with 17 bases sitting between them. As DNA, the CDR3 is TGTGCCATCAGGACATACCCAGGAGGGGCCGGGGAGCTGTTTTTT. As protein: CAIRTYPGGAGELFF.

The CDR3 nucleotides are TGCAGCGTTTTCCTGAATGAGCAGTTCTTC. Translated, it gives CSVFLNEQFF. This chain uses TRBV29-1 with TRBJ2-1; no reliable D call. With 5 bases removed from V and 7 bases from J, the gap between germline ends came to 6 bases. Germline values: CDR1 SQVTM, CDR2 ANQGSEA. This CDR3 spans 10 amino acids.

The rearrangement links TRBV12-3 or TRBV12-4 to TRBJ2-1; TRBD1 agrees at 7 bases. This CDR3 region has 13 residues. Trimming at V came to 6 bases and at J to 8 bases, leaving 7 bases not matched to a gene. The CDR3, as DNA: TGTGCCAGCAGACCTAGACAGGGCTATGAGCAGTTCTTC. The encoded protein is CASRPRQGYEQFF.

This clone was detected only once. The V gene is TRBV29-1, the J gene TRBJ2-3; D is unclear. This CDR3 has 12 amino acids. V lost 8 bases and J lost 1, with 10 bases in between. Germline-derived CDR1 and CDR2 are SQVTM and ANQGSEA. CDR3 nucleotide sequence: TGCAGCACCGGTCATGGCACAGATACGCAGTATTTT. Its protein product is CSTGHGTDTQYF.

The J gene is TRBJ1-2, the V gene TRBV6-5; TRBD1 matches 8 bases. CDR3 length: 13 residues. Germline V gene lookup returns CDR1 MNHEY and CDR2 SVGAGI. The V gene end was trimmed by 7 bases and the J gene end by 7 bases; junction bases not matched to a gene: 8. The CDR3 here is CASKTQGVGGYTF. DNA of the CDR3: TGTGCCAGCAAAACACAGGGGGTTGGTGGCTACACCTTC.

The rearrangement joins TRBV10-2 to TRBJ2-1; 8 bases are a match to TRBD2. V shed 4 bases and J 6 bases; nucleotides not matched to a gene: 11. The CDR3 is 16 amino acids. Germline CDR1 WSHSY, CDR2 SAAADI. CDR3 region: CASSGGSGRGRNEQFF. Written as DNA, the CDR3 is TGCGCCAGCAGTGGTGGGAGCGGGAGAGGTCGCAATGAGCAGTTCTTC.

The chain carries TRBV21-1 and TRBJ2-2; the D call TRBD1 from the table was never checked on the DNA. TRBV21-1 is described as a pseudogene. This CDR3 spans 19 amino acids. In DNA form, the CDR3 reads TGTGCCAGCAGCAAAGGGCGAACATACCGAGGGGGTCTCACCGGGGAGCTGTTTTTT. This encodes CASSKGRTYRGGLTGELFF.

This clone appeared once. The chain carries TRBV5-6 and TRBJ2-1; the D gene is possibly TRBD1 (6 bases). Germline V lookup: CDR1 SGHDT, CDR2 YYEEEE. There are 15 residues in the CDR3. Trimming removed 0 bases from V and 6 bases from J, with 13 bases in between. The CDR3 loop reads CASSLVPGTINEQFF. The CDR3 DNA reads as TGTGCCAGCAGCTTGGTGCCAGGGACAATCAATGAGCAGTTCTTC.

V gene TRBV5-4 combines with J gene TRBJ1-1; TRBD1 agrees at 7 bases. After removal of 4 bases from V and 1 base from J, the junction contained 7 bases not matched to a gene. Germline CDR1 reads SGHNT; CDR2 reads YYREEE (reference sequence). The CDR3 is 15 amino acids. The CDR3 DNA reads TGTGCCAGCAGCACCCCGGGACAGACGAACACTGAAGCTTTCTTT. As protein: CASSTPGQTNTEAFF.

The rearrangement links TRBV5-1 to TRBJ2-2, with 9 bases that match TRBD1. The junction had 4 bases not matched to a gene; V was cut back by 3 bases and J by 4 bases. Germline V CDR1 and CDR2: SGHRS, YFSETQ. The length of the CDR3 is 15 residues. DNA of the CDR3: TGCGCCAGCAGCTGGGGACAGGGAGGCACCGGGGAGCTGTTTTTT. Protein: CASSWGQGGTGELFF. The full variable domain, in which reference TRBV5-1 and TRBJ2-2 provide the parts outside the CDR3, is KAGVTQTPRYLIKTRGQQVTLSCSPISGHRSVSWYQQTPGQGLQFLFEYFSETQRNKGNFPGRFSGRQFSNSRSEMNVSTLELGDSALYLCASSWGQGGTGELFFGEGSRLTVL.

The CDR3 reads CSVGRGGDETQYF. The CDR3 DNA sequence: TGCAGCGTTGGAAGAGGGGGCGATGAGACCCAGTACTTC. This rearrangement joins TRBV29-1 to TRBJ2-5; 7 bases line up with TRBD1. This CDR3 is 13 amino acids long. Germline V gene lookup returns CDR1 SQVTM and CDR2 ANQGSEA. Trimming at V came to 4 bases and at J to 5 bases, leaving 7 bases not matched to a gene.

This chain links TRBV5-4 with TRBJ2-2, with 8 bases that match TRBD2. J lost 6 bases, V lost 9 bases, and 4 bases had no gene match. The CDR3 consists of 12 residues. Germline lookup yields CDR1 SGHNT and CDR2 YYREEE (reference sequence). CDR3 DNA sequence: TGTGCCACCCGGACTAGCTCCGGGGAGCTGTTTTTT. Amino acids: CATRTSSGELFF. Looking up the rest from reference TRBV5-4 and TRBJ2-2 gives the full variable domain: ETGVTQSPTHLIKTRGQQVTLRCSSQSGHNTVSWYQQALGQGPQFIFQYYREEENGRGNFPPRFSGLQFPNYSSELNVNALELDDSALYLCATRTSSGELFFGEGSRLTVL.

The chain uses TRBV18 and TRBJ1-2, with 10 bases that match TRBD1. Germline CDR1 and CDR2: KGHSH and LQKENI. With 1 base clipped from V and 4 bases from J, the junction kept 3 bases outside the gene matches. The CDR3 loop spans 15 amino acids. CDR3 protein: CASSPRDRGGYGYTF. The CDR3 region has the DNA TGTGCCAGCTCACCACGGGACAGGGGCGGCTATGGCTACACCTTC. Full variable domain (remainder filled in from reference TRBV18 and TRBJ1-2): NAGVMQNPRHLVRRRGQEARLRCSPMKGHSHVYWYRQLPEEGLKFMVYLQKENIIDESGMPKERFSAEFPKEGPSILRIQQVVRGDSAAYFCASSPRDRGGYGYTFGSGTRLTVV.

The chain joins TRBV11-2 to TRBJ1-2; D is perhaps TRBD1 (6 bases). Germline assignment: CDR1 SGHAT and CDR2 FQNNGV. The CDR3 totals 15 residues. Trimming took off 3 bases at V and 2 bases at J, with 13 bases between the two ends. The chain's CDR3 is CASSLRGGPNYGYTF. In DNA form, the CDR3 reads TGTGCCAGCAGCTTGCGGGGGGGGCCCAACTATGGCTACACCTTC. The full variable domain, completed using reference TRBV11-2 and TRBJ1-2, is EAGVAQSPRYKIIEKRQSVAFWCNPISGHATLYWYQQILGQGPKLLIQFQNNGVVDDSQLPKDRFSAERLKGVDSTLKIQPAKLEDSAVYLCASSLRGGPNYGYTFGSGTRLTVV.

The gene calls are TRBV3-1 (or the pseudogene TRBV3-2) and TRBJ2-5; 9 bases match TRBD2. The V gene end was trimmed by 3 bases and the J gene end by 1 base; junction bases not matched to a gene: 9. The germline V gene encodes CDR1 LGHDT and CDR2 YNNKEL (reference sequence). CDR3 size: 17 residues. CDR3 region: CASSHHYRRGGQETQYF. DNA for the CDR3: TGTGCCAGCAGCCACCATTATAGGCGGGGGGGCCAAGAGACCCAGTACTTC.

This rearrangement joins TRBV7-2 to TRBJ1-2, with 10 bases aligning to TRBD1. The ends lost 1 base at V and 4 bases at J; junction bases unmatched: 6. CDR3 length: 16 residues. In germline, CDR1 is SGHTA, CDR2 FQGNSA. For the CDR3, the DNA is TGTGCCAGCAGCTTAGGTGGTGGACAGGGGGTCTATGGCTACACCTTC. Its protein product is CASSLGGGQGVYGYTF. Variable domain in full (rest from reference TRBV7-2 and TRBJ1-2): GAGVSQSPSNKVTEKGKDVELRCDPISGHTALYWYRQSLGQGLEFLIYFQGNSAPDKSGLPSDRFSAERTGGSVSTLTIQRTQQEDSAVYLCASSLGGGQGVYGYTFGSGTRLTVV.

The gene calls are TRBV4-3 and TRBJ2-6; D may be TRBD2 (6 bases). CDR1 and CDR2 from the germline V gene are LGHNA and YSLEER. The CDR3 consists of 19 residues. With 0 bases removed from V and 0 bases from J, the gap between germline ends came to 15 bases. The CDR3 region has the DNA TGCGCCAGCAGCCAAGAAATGGGGGAGGTCGGCTCTGGGGCCAACGTCCTGACTTTC. It codes for CASSQEMGEVGSGANVLTF.

This clone was found once. This chain links TRBV6-1 with TRBJ2-2; the match to TRBD2 covers 9 bases. The CDR3 sequence is 17 residues long. CDR1 and CDR2 from the germline V gene are MNHNS and SASEGT. V trimming: 1 base; J trimming: 4 bases; junction bases outside the gene matches: 7. The CDR3 region is CASSEGAGGPSTGELFF. The CDR3 bases are TGTGCCAGCAGTGAAGGGGCGGGAGGGCCTAGCACCGGGGAGCTGTTTTTT.